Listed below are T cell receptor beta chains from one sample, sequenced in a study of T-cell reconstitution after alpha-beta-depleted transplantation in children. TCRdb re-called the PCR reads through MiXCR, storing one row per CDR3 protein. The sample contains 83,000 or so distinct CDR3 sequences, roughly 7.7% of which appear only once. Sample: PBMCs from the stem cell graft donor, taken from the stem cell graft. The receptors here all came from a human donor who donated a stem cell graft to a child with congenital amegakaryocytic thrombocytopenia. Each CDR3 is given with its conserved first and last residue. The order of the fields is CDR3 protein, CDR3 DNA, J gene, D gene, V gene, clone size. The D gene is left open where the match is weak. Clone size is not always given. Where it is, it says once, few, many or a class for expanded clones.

cdr3_aa: CASSSRTSGGAGELFF
cdr3_nt: TGTGCCAGCAGCTCCCGGACTAGCGGAGGGGCCGGGGAGCTGTTTTTT
j_call: TRBJ2-2
d_call: TRBD2
v_call: TRBV7-3
clone_size: few

cdr3_aa: CASSFQYNQPQHF
cdr3_nt: TGTGCCAGCAGTTTCCAATACAATCAGCCCCAGCATTTT
j_call: TRBJ1-5
d_call: .
v_call: TRBV27
clone_size: many

cdr3_aa: CASSFTGEDTEAFF
cdr3_nt: TGCGCCAGCAGCTTTACAGGGGAAGACACTGAAGCTTTCTTT
j_call: TRBJ1-1
d_call: TRBD1
v_call: TRBV5-1
clone_size: many

cdr3_aa: CASSLDRGLRTDTQYF
cdr3_nt: TGTGCCAGCAGCTTAGATCGGGGGTTAAGGACAGATACGCAGTATTTT
j_call: TRBJ2-3
d_call: .
v_call: TRBV7-8
clone_size: many

cdr3_aa: CSAIVGLAGDEQFF
cdr3_nt: TGCAGTGCTATAGTTGGGCTAGCGGGGGATGAGCAGTTCTTC
j_call: TRBJ2-1
d_call: TRBD2
v_call: TRBV20-1
clone_size: few

cdr3_aa: CASSLTRPPNYTF
cdr3_nt: TGTGCCAGCAGCTTGACTAGACCTCCCAACTACACCTTC
j_call: TRBJ1-2
d_call: .
v_call: TRBV5-8
clone_size: .

cdr3_aa: CSQGQGIQETQYF
cdr3_nt: TGCAGTCAGGGACAGGGGATCCAAGAGACCCAGTACTTC
j_call: TRBJ2-5
d_call: TRBD1
v_call: TRBV20-1
clone_size: many

cdr3_aa: CASRKTGDRRNNEQFF
cdr3_nt: TGTGCCAGCAGGAAAACCGGGGACAGAAGGAACAATGAGCAGTTCTTC
j_call: TRBJ2-1
d_call: TRBD1
v_call: TRBV6-2/TRBV6-3
clone_size: few

cdr3_aa: CASRLGQGRTGELFF
cdr3_nt: TGTGCCAGCAGGTTGGGACAGGGGAGGACCGGGGAGCTGTTTTTT
j_call: TRBJ2-2
d_call: TRBD1
v_call: TRBV5-4
clone_size: many

cdr3_aa: CASSSRHNEQFF
cdr3_nt: TGTGCCAGCAGCTCCCGGCACAATGAGCAGTTCTTC
j_call: TRBJ2-1
d_call: .
v_call: TRBV9
clone_size: many

cdr3_aa: CATSRDPGSGNIQYF
cdr3_nt: TGTGCCACCAGCAGAGATCCCGGATCGGGAAACATTCAGTACTTC
j_call: TRBJ2-4
d_call: .
v_call: TRBV15
clone_size: .

cdr3_aa: CASSLGGGTLPYEQYF
cdr3_nt: TGCGCCAGCAGCTTAGGAGGAGGGACCCTTCCCTACGAGCAGTACTTC
j_call: TRBJ2-7
d_call: .
v_call: TRBV5-1
clone_size: many

cdr3_aa: CASSYLGTSGSIYNEQFF
cdr3_nt: TGTGCCAGCAGTTACTTAGGGACTAGCGGGAGTATTTACAATGAGCAGTTCTTC
j_call: TRBJ2-1
d_call: TRBD2
v_call: TRBV6-2/TRBV6-3
clone_size: many

cdr3_aa: CATSRENGELFF
cdr3_nt: TGTGCCACCAGCAGAGAGAACGGGGAGCTGTTTTTT
j_call: TRBJ2-2
d_call: .
v_call: TRBV15
clone_size: many

cdr3_aa: CASSRPVRTNYEQYF
cdr3_nt: TGTGCCAGCAGCCGTCCCGTTCGGACAAACTACGAGCAGTACTTC
j_call: TRBJ2-7
d_call: .
v_call: TRBV28
clone_size: many

cdr3_aa: CASSLDDRDYEQYF
cdr3_nt: TGTGCCAGCAGTTTAGACGACAGGGACTACGAGCAGTACTTC
j_call: TRBJ2-7
d_call: TRBD1
v_call: TRBV12-3/TRBV12-4
clone_size: many

cdr3_aa: CSATSGAATDTQYF
cdr3_nt: TGCAGTGCAACTAGCGGGGCTGCCACAGATACGCAGTATTTT
j_call: TRBJ2-3
d_call: TRBD2
v_call: TRBV20-1
clone_size: few

cdr3_aa: CASSPVPNRVRYEQYF
cdr3_nt: TGTGCCAGCAGCCCGGTACCTAACAGGGTTCGCTACGAGCAGTACTTC
j_call: TRBJ2-7
d_call: .
v_call: TRBV5-6
clone_size: many

cdr3_aa: CSARGFRTDGAALHF
cdr3_nt: TGCAGTGCTAGGGGGTTTAGGACAGATGGGGCAGCCCTCCACTTT
j_call: TRBJ1-6
d_call: .
v_call: TRBV20-1
clone_size: many

cdr3_aa: CASSPLSTGELFF
cdr3_nt: TGCGCCAGCAGCCCCCTTAGCACCGGGGAGCTGTTTTTT
j_call: TRBJ2-2
d_call: .
v_call: TRBV5-1
clone_size: medium-sized

cdr3_aa: CSARDRDRAGGEQFF
cdr3_nt: TGCAGTGCTAGAGATCGCGACCGGGCGGGGGGAGAGCAGTTCTTC
j_call: TRBJ2-1
d_call: TRBD2
v_call: TRBV20-1
clone_size: many

cdr3_aa: CASSQVTNTEAFF
cdr3_nt: TGCGCCAGCAGCCAAGTAACGAACACTGAAGCTTTCTTT
j_call: TRBJ1-1
d_call: .
v_call: TRBV4-1
clone_size: few

cdr3_aa: CASSLGSLYEQYF
cdr3_nt: TGCGCCAGCAGCCTCGGTTCGCTCTACGAGCAGTACTTC
j_call: TRBJ2-7
d_call: .
v_call: TRBV5-1
clone_size: many

cdr3_aa: CSGGGQGGTEAFF
cdr3_nt: TGCAGTGGAGGGGGGCAGGGGGGAACTGAAGCTTTCTTT
j_call: TRBJ1-1
d_call: TRBD1
v_call: TRBV20-1
clone_size: many

cdr3_aa: CASSSLAGNEQFF
cdr3_nt: TGTGCCAGCAGCTCCCTAGCAGGGAATGAGCAGTTCTTC
j_call: TRBJ2-1
d_call: .
v_call: TRBV7-2
clone_size: many

cdr3_aa: CSAREPGNNTEAFF
cdr3_nt: TGCAGTGCTAGAGAGCCCGGCAACAACACTGAAGCTTTCTTT
j_call: TRBJ1-1
d_call: .
v_call: TRBV20-1
clone_size: .

cdr3_aa: CASNTLASTDTQYF
cdr3_nt: TGTGCCAGCAATACACTAGCGAGCACAGATACGCAGTATTTT
j_call: TRBJ2-3
d_call: TRBD2
v_call: TRBV12-3/TRBV12-4
clone_size: many

cdr3_aa: CASSEGSSFRTYEQYF
cdr3_nt: TGTGCCAGCAGTGAAGGTAGCAGCTTTCGGACCTACGAGCAGTACTTC
j_call: TRBJ2-7
d_call: .
v_call: TRBV6-1
clone_size: many

cdr3_aa: CASSSNAGTIATNEKLFF
cdr3_nt: TGTGCCAGCAGCTCGAATGCAGGGACAATTGCAACTAATGAAAAACTGTTTTTT
j_call: TRBJ1-4
d_call: .
v_call: TRBV7-9
clone_size: many

cdr3_aa: CASNVAGGGDTQYF
cdr3_nt: TGTGCCAGCAACGTAGCGGGGGGGGGAGATACGCAGTATTTT
j_call: TRBJ2-3
d_call: TRBD2
v_call: TRBV12-3/TRBV12-4
clone_size: .

cdr3_aa: CASSLLDSHSSWGEQFF
cdr3_nt: TGTGCCAGCAGTTTATTGGACTCCCACTCCTCTTGGGGTGAGCAGTTCTTC
j_call: TRBJ2-1
d_call: .
v_call: TRBV28
clone_size: few

cdr3_aa: CASSYKQGRAGELFF
cdr3_nt: TGTGCCAGCAGTTACAAACAGGGCAGGGCCGGGGAGCTGTTTTTT
j_call: TRBJ2-2
d_call: .
v_call: TRBV6-5
clone_size: many

cdr3_aa: CSVFGSMTEGSYNEQFF
cdr3_nt: TGCAGCGTTTTTGGGTCCATGACAGAAGGCTCCTACAATGAGCAGTTCTTC
j_call: TRBJ2-1
d_call: .
v_call: TRBV29-1
clone_size: many

cdr3_aa: CASSLRLNSYEQYF
cdr3_nt: TGTGCCAGCAGCCTCAGGTTGAATTCCTACGAGCAGTACTTC
j_call: TRBJ2-7
d_call: .
v_call: TRBV7-8
clone_size: many

cdr3_aa: CASSQVPGFSSYEQYF
cdr3_nt: TGCGCCAGCAGCCAAGTCCCGGGATTCAGCTCCTACGAGCAGTACTTC
j_call: TRBJ2-7
d_call: .
v_call: TRBV4-3
clone_size: many

cdr3_aa: CATSRGDSASPLHF
cdr3_nt: TGTGCCACCAGCAGGGGGGACAGTGCGTCTCCCCTCCACTTT
j_call: TRBJ1-6
d_call: TRBD1
v_call: TRBV15
clone_size: many

cdr3_aa: CASSLEIAGGPGETQYF
cdr3_nt: TGTGCCAGCAGCTTAGAAATAGCGGGAGGGCCGGGGGAGACCCAGTACTTC
j_call: TRBJ2-5
d_call: TRBD2
v_call: TRBV7-6
clone_size: many

cdr3_aa: CSARSNPGGTDTQYF
cdr3_nt: TGCAGCGCTCGATCGAATCCCGGGGGAACAGATACGCAGTATTTT
j_call: TRBJ2-3
d_call: .
v_call: TRBV29-1
clone_size: many

cdr3_aa: CASSLEPSGSTDTQYF
cdr3_nt: TGCGCCAGCAGCTTGGAGCCTAGCGGGAGCACAGATACGCAGTATTTT
j_call: TRBJ2-3
d_call: TRBD2
v_call: TRBV5-1
clone_size: many

cdr3_aa: CASSLLFPGIDNEQFF
cdr3_nt: TGCGCCAGCAGCTTGTTATTCCCCGGGATTGACAATGAGCAGTTCTTC
j_call: TRBJ2-1
d_call: .
v_call: TRBV5-1
clone_size: many

cdr3_aa: CASSPGTSLSYEQYF
cdr3_nt: TGTGCCAGCAGCCCCGGGACATCCCTATCCTACGAGCAGTACTTC
j_call: TRBJ2-7
d_call: .
v_call: TRBV5-6
clone_size: many

cdr3_aa: CSVETGQQPDTQYF
cdr3_nt: TGCAGCGTTGAAACGGGACAGCAGCCAGATACGCAGTATTTT
j_call: TRBJ2-3
d_call: TRBD1
v_call: TRBV29-1
clone_size: many

cdr3_aa: CASSLDTGGPNQPQHF
cdr3_nt: TGTGCCAGCAGCTTAGATACGGGGGGCCCCAATCAGCCCCAGCATTTT
j_call: TRBJ1-5
d_call: .
v_call: TRBV11-2
clone_size: few

cdr3_aa: CASSSPDGTYEQYF
cdr3_nt: TGTGCCAGCAGTTCACCGGACGGAACCTACGAGCAGTACTTC
j_call: TRBJ2-7
d_call: .
v_call: TRBV12-3/TRBV12-4
clone_size: many

cdr3_aa: CASRSGGIDYGYTF
cdr3_nt: TGCGCCAGTCGCTCAGGGGGCATCGACTATGGCTACACCTTC
j_call: TRBJ1-2
d_call: TRBD1
v_call: TRBV10-2
clone_size: many

cdr3_aa: CASSLHSQANYGYTF
cdr3_nt: TGCGCCAGCAGCTTGCACAGCCAAGCTAACTATGGCTACACCTTC
j_call: TRBJ1-2
d_call: .
v_call: TRBV5-1
clone_size: many

cdr3_aa: CATSRGVQGLETNEKLFF
cdr3_nt: TGTGCCACCAGCAGAGGCGTACAGGGTTTGGAGACTAATGAAAAACTGTTTTTT
j_call: TRBJ1-4
d_call: .
v_call: TRBV15
clone_size: many

cdr3_aa: CASSQANVAQFF
cdr3_nt: TGTGCCAGCAGCCAAGCTAACGTGGCGCAGTTCTTC
j_call: TRBJ2-1
d_call: .
v_call: TRBV3-1
clone_size: many

cdr3_aa: CASSLQASWYEQYF
cdr3_nt: TGTGCCAGCAGCTTACAAGCTAGTTGGTACGAGCAGTACTTC
j_call: TRBJ2-7
d_call: .
v_call: TRBV7-2
clone_size: few

cdr3_aa: CSAFAETGATEAFF
cdr3_nt: TGCAGTGCCTTCGCCGAGACAGGGGCGACTGAAGCTTTCTTT
j_call: TRBJ1-1
d_call: TRBD1
v_call: TRBV20-1
clone_size: many

cdr3_aa: CASSEALSDTQYF
cdr3_nt: TGTGCCAGCAGTGAAGCGCTGTCAGATACGCAGTATTTT
j_call: TRBJ2-3
d_call: .
v_call: TRBV2
clone_size: .